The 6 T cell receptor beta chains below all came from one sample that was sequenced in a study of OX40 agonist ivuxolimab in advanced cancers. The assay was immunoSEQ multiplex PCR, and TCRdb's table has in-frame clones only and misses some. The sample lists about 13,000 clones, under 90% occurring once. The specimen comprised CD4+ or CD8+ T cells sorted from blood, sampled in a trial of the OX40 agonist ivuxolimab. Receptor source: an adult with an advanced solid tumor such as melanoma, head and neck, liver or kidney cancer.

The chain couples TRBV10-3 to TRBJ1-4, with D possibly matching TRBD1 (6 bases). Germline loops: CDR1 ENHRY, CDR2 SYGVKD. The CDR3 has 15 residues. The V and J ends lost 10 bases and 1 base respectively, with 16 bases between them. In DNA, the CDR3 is TGTGCCACGCAGGACAGCATACTAACTAATGAAAAACTGTTTTTT. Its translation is CATQDSILTNEKLFF.

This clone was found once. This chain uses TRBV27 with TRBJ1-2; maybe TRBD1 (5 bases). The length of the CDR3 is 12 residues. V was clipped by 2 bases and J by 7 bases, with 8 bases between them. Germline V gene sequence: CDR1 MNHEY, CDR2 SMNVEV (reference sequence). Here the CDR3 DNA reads TGTGCCAGCAGTTTAGGGGGTGGTGGCTACACCTTC. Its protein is CASSLGGGGYTF.

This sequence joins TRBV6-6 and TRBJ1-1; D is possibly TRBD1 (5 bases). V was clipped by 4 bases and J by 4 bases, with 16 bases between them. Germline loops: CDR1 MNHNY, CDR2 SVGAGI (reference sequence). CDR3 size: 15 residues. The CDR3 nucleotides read TGTGCCAGCAGTTGGACAACCGGGGAGGGCACTGAAGCTTTCTTT. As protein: CASSWTTGEGTEAFF.

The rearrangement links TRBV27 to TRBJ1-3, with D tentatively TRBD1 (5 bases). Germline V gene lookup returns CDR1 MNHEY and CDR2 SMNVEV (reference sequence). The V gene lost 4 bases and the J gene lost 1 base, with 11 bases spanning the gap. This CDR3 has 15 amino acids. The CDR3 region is CASSSKGRSGNTIYF. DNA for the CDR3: TGTGCCAGCAGTTCAAAGGGACGGTCTGGAAACACCATATATTTT.

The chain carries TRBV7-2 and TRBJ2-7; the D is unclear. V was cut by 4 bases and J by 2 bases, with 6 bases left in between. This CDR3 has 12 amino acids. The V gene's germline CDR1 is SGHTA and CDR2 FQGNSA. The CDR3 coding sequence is TGTGCCAGCAGCTCCAACCCCTACGAGCAGTACTTC. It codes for CASSSNPYEQYF.

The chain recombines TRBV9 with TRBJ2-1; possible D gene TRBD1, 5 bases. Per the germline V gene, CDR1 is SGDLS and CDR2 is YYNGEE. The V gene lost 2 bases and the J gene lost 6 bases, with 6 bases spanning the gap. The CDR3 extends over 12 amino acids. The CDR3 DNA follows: TGTGCCAGCAGCGTGGGGCTCAATGAGCAGTTCTTC. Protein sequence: CASSVGLNEQFF.